This entry lists 14 T cell receptor beta chains sequenced from one sample in a study of response to subunit inactivated influenza vaccine listed by TCRdb under 2018. This specimen's time point label, per the study, means: around 42 days after influenza vaccine administration. The protocol used for the library was RT-PCR. Sequencing instrument: Illumina HiSeq 2500. TCRdb's own reprocessing of the public reads used fastp at Q25 and MiXCR and kept productive beta chains. Rows with one shared CDR3 protein collapse into an entry with the most common genes and DNA. The sample yields 450,000 to 500,000 distinct CDR3 sequences; roughly 11% were counted once. The ten largest clones represent 9.5% to 15% of the sample. The source was PBMCs from blood, collected around seven weeks after vaccination. These receptors were collected from a man aged 50-59 years who received an inactivated influenza vaccine. Donor details come from another sample of the same person, matched by shared clones.

This clonotype was detected many times. This chain connects TRBV7-2 to TRBJ2-7; the D gene is possibly TRBD1 (5 bases). Trimming removed 1 base at V and 2 bases at J, with 12 bases between. The CDR3 has 15 amino acids. Germline CDR1 SGHTA, CDR2 FQGNSA. CDR3 protein: CASSLGDWGAYEQYF. For the CDR3, the DNA is TGTGCCAGCAGCTTAGGAGATTGGGGCGCCTACGAGCAGTACTTC.

This clonotype appeared many times. The genes are TRBV5-1 and TRBJ2-3; TRBD1 might be the D (6 bases). The CDR3 is 16 residues long. Germline V gene sequence: CDR1 SGHRS, CDR2 YFSETQ. With 4 bases removed from V and 1 base from J, the gap between germline ends came to 16 bases. DNA of the CDR3: TGCGCCAGCAGCCTCGAACCAGGGGACCGCACAGATACGCAGTATTTT. Translated, it gives CASSLEPGDRTDTQYF.

This clonotype was seen a handful of times. This chain uses TRBV29-1 with TRBJ1-1; TRBD1 is a possible D gene (5 bases). The ends were cut back, 3 bases at V and 0 bases at J, with 8 bases in the middle. The CDR3 totals 13 residues. Germline CDR1 reads SQVTM; CDR2 reads ANQGSEA. CDR3 bases: TGCAGCGTTGAGCAGGGCATGAACACTGAAGCTTTCTTT. Protein product: CSVEQGMNTEAFF.

The chain recombines TRBV2 with TRBJ2-7; D is undetermined. V was trimmed by 7 bases and J by 6 bases, leaving 22 bases between them. The CDR3 spans 15 residues. CDR1 and CDR2 (germline): SNHLY, FYNNEI. CDR3 coding DNA: TGTGCCAGCACCAACCTAATCGGCAGACGTAGCGAGCAGTACTTC. It translates to CASTNLIGRRSEQYF.

The chain combines TRBV11-2 with TRBJ2-5, with a possible D match to TRBD1 (6 bases). The germline CDR1 and CDR2 sequences are SGHAT and FQNNGV. The CDR3 totals 15 residues. V lost 1 base, J lost 5 bases, and 14 bases lay in between. Here the CDR3 reads CASSLVAFQGETQYF. The CDR3 nucleotides read TGTGCCAGCAGCTTAGTGGCCTTTCAGGGGGAGACCCAGTACTTC.

This clonotype was detected only a few times. The V and J genes are TRBV4-2 and TRBJ2-7, with TRBD2 as a possible D gene (6 bases). V was shortened by 1 base and J by 3 bases, with 7 bases between the two germline ends. The germline gives CDR1 LGHNA, CDR2 YNFKEQ. This CDR3 region has 13 residues. The CDR3 protein is CASSQGLVYEQYF. DNA for the CDR3: TGTGCCAGCAGCCAAGGACTAGTCTACGAGCAGTACTTC.

In its sample, this clonotype was seen many times. The chain recombines TRBV4-1 with TRBJ1-6; D is undetermined. The CDR3 has 13 amino acids. Trimming left V 3 bases short and J 9 bases short, with 9 bases between. Germline-derived CDR1 and CDR2 are MGHRA and YSYEKL. The CDR3 nucleotides read TGCGCCAGCAGCCAGGATCTCTTTTCACCCCTCCACTTT. The encoded protein is CASSQDLFSPLHF.

The gene calls are TRBV12-3 or TRBV12-4 and TRBJ2-7, with 8 bases matching TRBD1. V lost 3 bases to trimming and J lost 7 bases; unmatched junction nucleotides: 8. The CDR3 consists of 14 residues. The CDR3 DNA reads TGTGCCAGCAGTTTTGGGCAGGGGGCGCTTGAGCAGTACTTC. Protein sequence: CASSFGQGALEQYF.

The chain links TRBV6-1 to TRBJ2-3; 12 nucleotides match TRBD2. The CDR3 extends over 16 amino acids. Germline V lookup: CDR1 MNHNS, CDR2 SASEGT. The junction had 8 bases not matched to a gene; V was cut back by 5 bases and J by 5 bases. CDR3 sequence reads: CASSRLAGVRRDTQYF. The DNA for the CDR3 is TGTGCCAGCAGTCGACTAGCGGGAGTAAGGAGAGATACGCAGTATTTT.

In its sample, this clonotype was seen many times. V gene TRBV9 combines with J gene TRBJ2-1; D not certain. Per germline, CDR1 SGDLS and CDR2 YYNGEE. V was cut by 5 bases and J by 5 bases, with 8 bases left in between. The CDR3 covers 12 residues. The DNA for the CDR3 is TGTGCCAGCAGTGCTTACCACAATGAGCAGTTCTTC. It translates to CASSAYHNEQFF.

This clonotype was seen at least ten times. The chain's CDR3 is CASSLGQSEQYF. The CDR3 DNA reads as TGTGCCAGCAGTCTAGGACAGAGCGAGCAGTACTTC. J is TRBJ2-7 and V is TRBV12-3 or TRBV12-4; perhaps TRBD1 as D (6 bases). The CDR3 is made up of 12 amino acids. The V and J ends lost 5 bases and 6 bases respectively, with 11 bases between them.

This clonotype was detected many times. CDR3 loop: CASSQGRGRGGYEQYF. CDR3 in DNA: TGTGCCAGCAGCCAAGGAAGGGGCAGGGGTGGGTACGAGCAGTACTTC. The chain uses TRBV4-2 and TRBJ2-7; TRBD1 is a possible D gene (6 bases). The germline gives CDR1 LGHNA, CDR2 YNFKEQ. The CDR3 spans 16 residues. V was clipped by 1 base and J by 4 bases, with 17 bases between them.

The chain employs TRBV7-2 and TRBJ2-1, with 7 bases aligning to TRBD2. Germline CDR1 SGHTA, CDR2 FQGNSA. After removal of 1 base from V and 5 bases from J, the junction contained 5 bases not matched to a gene. The CDR3 has 15 amino acids. The CDR3 region has the DNA TGTGCCAGCAGCTTAGGGGGGGGGTACGACAATGAGCAGTTCTTC. Amino acid sequence: CASSLGGGYDNEQFF.

V usage is TRBV5-1 and J usage is TRBJ2-2, with a weak D call TRBD1 (5 bases). Germline V lookup: CDR1 SGHRS, CDR2 YFSETQ. The CDR3 extends over 14 amino acids. V lost 2 bases, J lost 5 bases, and 10 bases lay in between. For the CDR3, the DNA is TGCGCCAGCAGCTTTTTCAGGGCTACCGGGGAGCTGTTTTTT. It codes for CASSFFRATGELFF.